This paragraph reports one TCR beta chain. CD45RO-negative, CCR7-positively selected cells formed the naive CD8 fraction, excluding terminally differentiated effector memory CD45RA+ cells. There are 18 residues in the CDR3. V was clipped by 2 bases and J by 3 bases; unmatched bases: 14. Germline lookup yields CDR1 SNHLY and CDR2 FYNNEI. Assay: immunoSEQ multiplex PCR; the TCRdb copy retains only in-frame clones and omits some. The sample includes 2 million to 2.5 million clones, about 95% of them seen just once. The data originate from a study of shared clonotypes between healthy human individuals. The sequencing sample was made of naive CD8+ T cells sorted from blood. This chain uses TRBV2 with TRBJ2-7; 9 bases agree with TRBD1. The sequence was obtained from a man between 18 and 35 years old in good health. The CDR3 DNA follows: TGTGCCAGCAGTGAAAGTGGTCCTCAGGGGACAGGGATCTACGAGCAGTACTTC. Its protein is CASSESGPQGTGIYEQYF.